Following are 24 T cell receptor beta chains from one sample sequenced in a study of identifying expanded T cells in peripheral blood. The table came from immunoSEQ multiplex PCR; TCRdb's copy has only in-frame clones and leaves some out. This sample has approximately 100,000 clones, with around nine tenths found just once. The source material was blood. The source of these receptors is a person aged 18 to 75 in good health.

The chain links TRBV18 to TRBJ2-2; TRBD1 is a possible D gene (5 bases). V was clipped by 3 bases and J by 5 bases, with 10 bases between them. The CDR3 has 14 amino acids. CDR1 is KGHSH and CDR2 is LQKENI in the germline V gene. The CDR3 DNA follows: TGTGCCAGCTCACCCATCAGGGAAACCGGGGAGCTGTTTTTT. Amino acids: CASSPIRETGELFF.

This clone was detected only once. V is TRBV5-5 and J is TRBJ1-5; D call uncertain. The length of the CDR3 is 18 residues. V gave up 0 bases and J gave up 0 bases, with 16 bases separating them. Looked up from germline, CDR1 is SGHKS and CDR2 is YYEKEE (reference sequence). In DNA, the CDR3 is TGTGCCAGCAGCTTGGACCCCTTAGGAAGGGCTAGCAATCAGCCCCAGCATTTT. Protein: CASSLDPLGRASNQPQHF.

In DNA, the CDR3 is TGTGCCAGTAGTTGGGGGGAGAGCTACAATGAGCAGTTCTTC. This gives the protein CASSWGESYNEQFF. The chain recombines TRBV19 with TRBJ2-1, with a possible D match to TRBD2 (6 bases). CDR3 length equals 14 residues. CDR1 is LNHDA, CDR2 SQIVND, per germline (reference sequence). Trimming left V 5 bases short and J 3 bases short, with 11 bases between.

This clone has more than one count but fewer than ten. The rearrangement joins TRBV5-1 to TRBJ1-1; D remains ambiguous. Trimming pared 3 bases from V and 1 base from J, leaving 16 bases between. From germline, CDR1 is SGHRS and CDR2 YFSETQ. CDR3 size: 16 residues. The CDR3 DNA sequence: TGCGCCAGCAGCTCGTTGACACGCCTCGAGAACACTGAAGCTTTCTTT. Translating it yields CASSSLTRLENTEAFF.

This chain joins TRBV14 and TRBJ2-3; D might be TRBD2 (5 bases). Germline lookup yields CDR1 SGHDN and CDR2 FVKESK. The V end lost 3 bases, the J end lost 8 bases, and 6 bases lay between the germline ends. CDR3 length: 11 residues. This CDR3 is CASSQAGTQYF. CDR3 in DNA: TGTGCCAGCAGCCAGGCGGGTACGCAGTATTTT.

The chain recombines TRBV5-6 with TRBJ1-4; the D is unclear. Germline V gene data show CDR1 as SGHDT and CDR2 as YYEEEE. V was shortened by 4 bases and J by 2 bases, with 9 bases between the two germline ends. This CDR3 spans 14 amino acids. CDR3 residues: CASSRAGTNEKLFF. CDR3 sequence (DNA): TGTGCCAGCAGCCGAGCGGGGACTAATGAAAAACTGTTTTTT.

This chain links TRBV29-1 with TRBJ2-7, with a possible D match to TRBD1 (6 bases). This CDR3 has 15 amino acids. Trimming took 4 bases from V and 0 from J, leaving 16 bases between them. CDR1 and CDR2 (germline): SQVTM, ANQGSEA. This CDR3 reads CSVGGGQGPSYEQYF. DNA for the CDR3: TGCAGCGTTGGGGGCGGGCAGGGGCCCTCCTACGAGCAGTACTTC.

The gene calls are TRBV5-1 and TRBJ2-3; D perhaps matches TRBD1 (6 bases). V lost 0 bases, J lost 4 bases, and 21 bases lay in between. Germline-derived CDR1 and CDR2 are SGHRS and YFSETQ. The CDR3 is 18 amino acids. In DNA, the CDR3 is TGCGCCAGCAGCTTGGGATCCACAGGGTTACCCGACGCAGATACGCAGTATTTT. It yields the protein CASSLGSTGLPDADTQYF.

V gene TRBV29-1 combines with J gene TRBJ2-1, with TRBD2 matching over 12 bases. V lost 6 bases, J lost 5 bases, and 5 bases stayed unmatched. The length of the CDR3 is 14 residues. Germline V CDR1 and CDR2: SQVTM, ANQGSEA. DNA for the CDR3: TGCAGCGTCCTCAGACTAGCGGGGGACAATGAGCAGTTCTTC. It is translated as CSVLRLAGDNEQFF.

V and J are TRBV4-3 and TRBJ1-1; D is unclear. Between the trimmed V and J ends, which lost 1 base and 2 bases, there was a span of 8 bases. This CDR3 is built from 14 residues. Germline-derived CDR1 and CDR2 are LGHNA and YSLEER. The CDR3 sequence: CASSQVVVNTEAFF. In nucleotides, the CDR3 is TGCGCCAGCAGCCAAGTCGTGGTAAACACTGAAGCTTTCTTT.

The V gene is TRBV7-2, the J gene TRBJ2-7; D is possibly TRBD2 (7 bases). Germline V gene sequence: CDR1 SGHTA, CDR2 FQGNSA. The CDR3 is 15 residues long. Trimming took 5 bases from V and 7 from J, leaving 21 bases between them. This CDR3 reads CASSPRLAGAGEQYF. The CDR3 nucleotides are TGTGCCAGCAGCCCCCGACTAGCAGGGGCGGGGGAGCAGTACTTC.

The V and J genes are TRBV6-1 and TRBJ2-3; 10 positions match TRBD1. The CDR3 spans 14 residues. Trimming removed 9 bases from V and 1 base from J; junction bases left unmatched: 4. The germline V gene has CDR1 MNHNS and CDR2 SASEGT. This chain's CDR3 is CASKTGGGTDTQYF. In DNA form, the CDR3 reads TGTGCCAGTAAGACAGGGGGCGGCACAGATACGCAGTATTTT.

The rearrangement uses TRBV6-5 and TRBJ2-6; no reliable D call. The germline V and J ends were trimmed by 4 bases and 2 bases, with 6 bases remaining between them. Germline loops: CDR1 MNHEY, CDR2 SVGAGI. The CDR3 spans 14 residues. The CDR3 sequence: CASSSLAGANVLTF. The CDR3 coding sequence is TGTGCCAGCAGTTCGTTGGCTGGGGCCAACGTCCTGACTTTC.

This chain links TRBV7-2 with TRBJ2-1; weak D call: TRBD2 (5 bases). Germline values: CDR1 SGHTA, CDR2 FQGNSA. This CDR3 region has 16 residues. V lost 1 base and J 7 bases, leaving 17 bases between the germline ends. The CDR3 loop reads CASSLVTGILRNEQFF. The DNA of the CDR3 is TGTGCCAGCAGCTTAGTTACGGGGATCCTTAGGAATGAGCAGTTCTTC. The whole variable domain, remainder taken from reference TRBV7-2 and TRBJ2-1, is GAGVSQSPSNKVTEKGKDVELRCDPISGHTALYWYRQSLGQGLEFLIYFQGNSAPDKSGLPSDRFSAERTGGSVSTLTIQRTQQEDSAVYLCASSLVTGILRNEQFFGPGTRLTVL.

This clone was seen only a few times. As the CDR3 is not closed by the conserved phenylalanine or tryptophan, this likely results from a read error. It is unclear where the CDR3 begins or ends on the DNA, so no DNA is shown, and the CDR3 is as TCRdb lists it. This chain links TRBV18 with TRBJ1-4. Germline V gene data show CDR1 as KGHSH and CDR2 as LQKENI. The CDR3 is 8 residues long, ends included. The CDR3 sequence: CASSPPRG.

The chain links TRBV7-6 to TRBJ2-2; unclear D gene. The germline V gene encodes CDR1 SGHVS and CDR2 FNYEAQ. This CDR3 contains 14 residues. Trimming pared 1 base from V and 6 bases from J, leaving 9 bases between. This chain's CDR3 is CASSLGRQPGELFF. The DNA of the CDR3 is TGTGCCAGCAGCTTAGGCCGTCAACCCGGGGAGCTGTTTTTT.

The chain links TRBV4-3 to TRBJ2-3; 13 positions agree with TRBD2. The CDR3 extends over 17 amino acids. Germline V gene sequence: CDR1 LGHNA, CDR2 YSLEER. V was pared by 1 base and J by 8 bases, with 9 bases of the junction left unmatched. The DNA of the CDR3 is TGCGCCAGCAGCCAAGGCACTAGCGGGAGGGCGGGGGGTACGCAGTATTTT. Translating it yields CASSQGTSGRAGGTQYF.

The chain has TRBV7-9 and TRBJ2-2, with TRBD1 identical over 9 bases. The junction had 1 base not matched to a gene; V was cut back by 1 base and J by 4 bases. Germline V gene sequence: CDR1 SEHNR, CDR2 FQNEAQ (reference sequence). The CDR3 sequence is 15 residues long. The CDR3 loop is CASSLETGGTGELFF. The CDR3 DNA is TGTGCCAGCAGCTTAGAGACAGGGGGCACCGGGGAGCTGTTTTTT.

This sequence joins TRBV18 and TRBJ2-7; TRBD1 aligns across 11 bases. CDR3 length equals 13 residues. J was trimmed by 5 bases and V by 4 bases; bases with no gene match: 1. The germline CDR1 and CDR2 sequences are KGHSH and LQKENI. The CDR3 sequence: CASSQGQGDEQYF. In nucleotides, the CDR3 is TGTGCCAGCTCACAGGGACAGGGGGACGAGCAGTACTTC. Based on the CDR3 plus reference TRBV18 and TRBJ2-7, the full variable domain is NAGVMQNPRHLVRRRGQEARLRCSPMKGHSHVYWYRQLPEEGLKFMVYLQKENIIDESGMPKERFSAEFPKEGPSILRIQQVVRGDSAAYFCASSQGQGDEQYFGPGTRLTVT.

V is TRBV29-1 and J is TRBJ2-7, with 7 bases aligning to TRBD2. Germline CDR1 SQVTM, CDR2 ANQGSEA. CDR3 size: 13 residues. The V segment lost 2 bases and the J segment 4 bases; nucleotides outside the gene matches: 5. This CDR3 is CSVEPPGGYEQYF. The CDR3 DNA follows: TGCAGCGTTGAACCCCCGGGGGGTTACGAGCAGTACTTC.

The genes are TRBV2 and TRBJ2-1; 12 bases align to TRBD2. The CDR3 consists of 15 residues. V shed 3 bases and J 6 bases; nucleotides not matched to a gene: 3. Germline V gene sequence: CDR1 SNHLY, CDR2 FYNNEI. CDR3 DNA sequence: TGTGCCAGCAGTGACAGGACTAGCGGGATCAATGAGCAGTTCTTC. Protein: CASSDRTSGINEQFF.

This clone was picked up one time. The V gene is TRBV9, the J gene TRBJ2-7, with TRBD1 matching over 8 bases. Germline loops: CDR1 SGDLS, CDR2 YYNGEE. The J segment lost 4 bases and the V segment lost 3 bases, leaving 18 bases of the junction unmatched. There are 18 residues in the CDR3. DNA for the CDR3: TGTGCCAGCAGCGGCGGTCCCCCTTCAGGGGGCGCGTGGTACGAGCAGTACTTC. This codes for CASSGGPPSGGAWYEQYF.

The CDR3 is CASSSRTEQETQYF. The CDR3 DNA is TGTGCCAGCAGCTCTCGGACGGAACAAGAGACCCAGTACTTC. V gene TRBV7-2 combines with J gene TRBJ2-5, with no clear D. The CDR3 has 14 amino acids. Trimming removed 4 bases from V and 2 bases from J, with 11 bases in between. CDR1 SGHTA and CDR2 FQGNSA come from the germline V gene. Filled out from reference TRBV7-2 and TRBJ2-5, the complete variable domain reads GAGVSQSPSNKVTEKGKDVELRCDPISGHTALYWYRQSLGQGLEFLIYFQGNSAPDKSGLPSDRFSAERTGGSVSTLTIQRTQQEDSAVYLCASSSRTEQETQYFGPGTRLLVL.

The V call is TRBV18, the J call TRBJ2-1; D is possibly TRBD2 (7 bases). CDR3 length equals 18 residues. CDR1 KGHSH and CDR2 LQKENI come from the germline V gene. Trimming stripped 3 bases from V and 8 bases from J, with 26 bases between. CDR3 nucleotide sequence: TGTGCCAGCTCACCCGGCAATGGGGCCGGGGGGCGGAGGGATGAGCAGTTCTTC. Its translation: CASSPGNGAGGRRDEQFF.